Listed below are T cell receptor beta chains from one sample, sequenced in a study of spatial heterogeneity in lung cancer. TCRdb re-called the 5' RACE reads through MiXCR, storing one row per CDR3 protein. The data hold fewer than 2,000 distinct CDR3 sequences, with around 42% observed a single time. Sequenced material: PBMCs, taken at surgery. These receptors were collected from a female donor with early-stage non-small cell lung cancer. Both conserved end residues are part of each CDR3. Each record gives: V gene, D gene, clone size, J gene, CDR3 DNA, CDR3 protein. The D gene is left open where the match is weak. The size field is filled for only some rows; it gives once, few, many or a size class.

>TRBV7-8|NA|NA|TRBJ2-1
TGTGCCAGCAGCTCCATTAGTGCGGCCGACAATGAGCAGTTCTTC
CASSSISAADNEQFF
>TRBV9|NA|NA|TRBJ2-7
TGTGCCAGCAGCCCTCAAGCGGACCCCTCCTACGAGCAGTACTTC
CASSPQADPSYEQYF
>TRBV28|NA|many|TRBJ2-6
TGTGCCAGCAGTCAATTATCTGGGGCCAACGTCCTGACTTTC
CASSQLSGANVLTF
>TRBV5-1|TRBD1|NA|TRBJ2-3
TGCGCCAGCAGCAGGGGACAGGGGGTGACCACAGATACGCAGTATTTT
CASSRGQGVTTDTQYF
>TRBV20-1|NA|NA|TRBJ2-5
TGCAGTGCTACCGAACGGGAGACCCAGTACTTC
CSATERETQYF
>TRBV5-5|TRBD2|few|TRBJ2-3
TGTGCCAGCAGCTCCGGTGCTAGCGGGATGGTAGATACGCAGTATTTT
CASSSGASGMVDTQYF
>TRBV10-3|NA|NA|TRBJ2-3
TGTGCCATCAGTGAGACAGATACGCAGTATTTT
CAISETDTQYF
>TRBV12-3/TRBV12-4|NA|few|TRBJ2-2
TGTGCCAGCAGTTTTATAGCCGGGGAGCTGTTTTTT
CASSFIAGELFF
>TRBV14|TRBD2|NA|TRBJ2-3
TGTGCCAGCAGCCAGAACGTAGCGGGAGGGACAGATACGCAGTATTTT
CASSQNVAGGTDTQYF
>TRBV18|NA|NA|TRBJ1-1
TGTGCCAGCTCACGGAACAGGGATTTTGAAGCTTTCTTT
CASSRNRDFEAFF
>TRBV28|TRBD2|NA|TRBJ2-7
TGTGCCAGCAGTGGCAGCGGGGGGCCTGACGAGCAGTACTTC
CASSGSGGPDEQYF
>TRBV7-2|NA|large|TRBJ2-1
TGTGCCAGCAGCTTAATCCTGGGGGCTTTCGTCGATGAGCAGTTCTTC
CASSLILGAFVDEQFF
>TRBV24-1|NA|few|TRBJ2-5
TGTGCCACCAGTGACCCCGCTAGCTTCCAAGAGACCCAGTACTTC
CATSDPASFQETQYF
>TRBV28|NA|medium-sized|TRBJ1-1
TGTGCCAGCAGTTCGGCGGGGGAGTACACTGAAGCTTTCTTT
CASSSAGEYTEAFF
>TRBV15|NA|few|TRBJ2-3
TGTGCCACCAGCAGACGACACAGTGCAGATACGCAGTATTTT
CATSRRHSADTQYF
>TRBV27|NA|few|TRBJ2-1
TGTGCCAGCAGTCCGAGCGACTACAATGAGCAGTTCTTC
CASSPSDYNEQFF
>TRBV4-2|NA|large|TRBJ1-2
TGTGCCAGCAGCCAAGAAGAGATAAATGGCTACACCTTC
CASSQEEINGYTF
>TRBV7-2|TRBD2|NA|TRBJ2-5
TGTGCCAGCAGCCCAGCGGGGGTTCAAGAGACCCAGTACTTC
CASSPAGVQETQYF
>TRBV11-3|TRBD2|NA|TRBJ2-3
TGTGCCAGCAGCTCAACTAGCGGGAGAAGCACAGATACGCAGTATTTT
CASSSTSGRSTDTQYF
>TRBV6-2/TRBV6-3|TRBD1|few|TRBJ2-7
TGTGCCAGCCACCTTACTGGACAGGGGGTAAACGAGCAGTACTTC
CASHLTGQGVNEQYF
>TRBV6-2/TRBV6-3|NA|NA|TRBJ2-5
TGTGCCAGCAGTCCAGACTATCTTCAAGAGACCCAGTACTTC
CASSPDYLQETQYF
>TRBV29-1|TRBD2|few|TRBJ2-5
TGCAGCGTTGGGGGGGGTCTCCAAGAGACCCAGTACTTC
CSVGGGLQETQYF
>TRBV27|NA|many|TRBJ2-7
TGTGCCAGCAGTTTTTCCGGGGGGCCCCGCTACGAGCAGTACTTC
CASSFSGGPRYEQYF
>TRBV20-1|NA|large|TRBJ2-2
TGCAGTGCTTACCAGGGGTCCACCGGGGAGCTGTTTTTT
CSAYQGSTGELFF
>TRBV18|NA|NA|TRBJ1-2
TGTGCCAGCTCACCTCCGGGAAGTAGCTATGGCTACACCTTC
CASSPPGSSYGYTF
>TRBV18|TRBD1|NA|TRBJ1-5
TGTGCCAGCTCGGGGACAGGGTATTTCGGGCCCCAGCATTTT
CASSGTGYFGPQHF
>TRBV7-2|NA|NA|TRBJ2-2
TGTGCCAGCAGCTTAGTTCGGACCGGGGAGCTGTTTTTT
CASSLVRTGELFF
>TRBV19|TRBD1|many|TRBJ1-2
TGTGCCAGTAGTCTGCAGGGGGTCCAGTATGGCTACACCTTC
CASSLQGVQYGYTF
>TRBV5-1|TRBD1|large|TRBJ2-2
TGCGCCAGCAGCTTGGCGCCAGGGGGAGATACCGGGGAGCTGTTTTTT
CASSLAPGGDTGELFF
>TRBV6-6|NA|NA|TRBJ2-7
TGTGCCAGCAGAACCGGACAGAATACCTACGAGCAGTACTTC
CASRTGQNTYEQYF
>TRBV28|NA|NA|TRBJ2-5
TGTGCCAGCAGTTTGGGTAGGCAGACCCAGTACTTC
CASSLGRQTQYF
>TRBV20-1|NA|few|TRBJ2-7
TGCAGCGTTGTCGGTGGGCCTACTGACGAGCAGTACTTC
CSVVGGPTDEQYF
>TRBV10-3|NA|NA|TRBJ2-7
TGTGCCATCAGCGGAACCTCCTACGAGCAGTACTTC
CAISGTSYEQYF
>TRBV2|NA|NA|TRBJ2-3
TGTGCCAGCAGTGAAGGGGACGCAGATACGCAGTATTTT
CASSEGDADTQYF
>TRBV28|TRBD1|NA|TRBJ1-1
TGTGCCAGCAGTAGCCCGGGACAGGGGCTGGCTTTCTTT
CASSSPGQGLAFF
>TRBV18|NA|NA|TRBJ2-3
TGTGCCAGCTCACCGGGGAGGAGCACAGATACGCAGTATTTT
CASSPGRSTDTQYF
>TRBV29-1|TRBD2|once|TRBJ2-6
TGCAGCGTTGTCGGGGGGTCAACTGGGGCCAACGTCCTGACTTTC
CSVVGGSTGANVLTF
>TRBV6-5|NA|NA|TRBJ1-3
TGTGCCAGCAGCCGGTTCACGCAGGGAAACACCATATATTTT
CASSRFTQGNTIYF
>TRBV7-9|NA|medium-sized|TRBJ1-1
TGTGCCAGCACCCTTGCCGCCGGAGTTGAAGCTTTCTTT
CASTLAAGVEAFF
>TRBV6-5|TRBD2|NA|TRBJ2-7
TGTGCCAGCACGGGCGGGAGCTCCTACGAGCAGTACTTC
CASTGGSSYEQYF
>TRBV9|NA|NA|TRBJ2-2
TGTGCCAGCAGCGTGACCCTAACGAACACCGGGGAGCTGTTTTTT
CASSVTLTNTGELFF
>TRBV30|TRBD1|few|TRBJ1-1
TGTGCCTGGAGTCGGGACAGGGGAAGGCCTGAAGCTTTCTTT
CAWSRDRGRPEAFF
>TRBV30|NA|once|TRBJ2-2
TGTGCCTGGAGTTCAGGGGTCGGGGAGCTGTTTTTT
CAWSSGVGELFF
>TRBV14|NA|NA|TRBJ2-5
TGTGCCAGCAGCCAAGATCTGGTTCGGGAGACCCAGTACTTC
CASSQDLVRETQYF
>TRBV6-6|NA|large|TRBJ1-1
TGTGCCAGCAGTTTACTCGGGAGGTACACTGAAGCTTTCTTT
CASSLLGRYTEAFF
>TRBV24-1|NA|NA|TRBJ2-1
TGTGCCACCAGTGATGGACAGACCTACAATGAGCAGTTCTTC
CATSDGQTYNEQFF
>TRBV20-1|NA|few|TRBJ1-1
TGCAGTGCTCCCAGTTCCACTGAAGCTTTCTTT
CSAPSSTEAFF